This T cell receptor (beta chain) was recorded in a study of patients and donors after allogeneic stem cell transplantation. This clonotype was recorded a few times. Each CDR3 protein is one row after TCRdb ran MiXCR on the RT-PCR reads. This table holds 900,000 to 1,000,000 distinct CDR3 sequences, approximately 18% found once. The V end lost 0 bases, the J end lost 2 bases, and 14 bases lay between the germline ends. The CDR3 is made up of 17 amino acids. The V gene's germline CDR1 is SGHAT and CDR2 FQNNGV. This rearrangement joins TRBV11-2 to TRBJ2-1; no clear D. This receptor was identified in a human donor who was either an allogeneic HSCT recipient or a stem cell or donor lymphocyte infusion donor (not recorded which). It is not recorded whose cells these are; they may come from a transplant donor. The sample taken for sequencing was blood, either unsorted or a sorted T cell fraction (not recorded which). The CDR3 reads CASSLDSETLTYNEQFF. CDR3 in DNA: TGTGCCAGCAGCTTAGATTCGGAGACTTTAACCTACAATGAGCAGTTCTTC.